Described below is a single T cell receptor beta chain sequence and its context. What this receptor recognizes is not known. Base qualities are not at hand, and no much larger clone is one base apart. TCRbeta CDR3 regions were immunosequenced from genomic DNA with the immunoSEQ Assay. Before high-throughput sequencing, the genomic DNA was amplified using bias-controlled multiplex PCR. On the study's bioinformatics: To quantify the absolute abundance of each unique TCRbeta CDR3 region, the sequences were collapsed and filtered. Clonality, defined as 1 minus Pielou's evenness, was calculated using productive rearrangements only. Clones with significantly greater frequencies in on-treatment versus baseline samples were identified using a previously published method. TCRdb retrieved this table from immuneACCESS and kept in-frame rearrangements only. Not all clones are present; in checked studies, unresolved V genes account for under half, and no reason is known for the remainder. V, J and clone size reflect that table, while D and trimming were determined from the DNA. The sample table contains 12,000 or so clones; only one count was recorded for under 90% of them. 6% to 8% of the sample rests with the top ten.

This specimen's treatment or condition label, interpreted: randomized to nivolumab then ipilimumab (arm A) or the reverse (arm B). None of the patients in the trial had previously been given DNA-damaging chemotherapy. A FACS Aria II flow cytometer was used to sort live CD3+CD8+ cells that were negative for CD19 and CD56 from thawed PBMCs. CheckMate 064, a randomized, open-label phase II trial of sequential checkpoint blockade, was the source of the samples, all of which came from patients with melanoma. Leukapheresis was used to collect peripheral blood mononuclear cells, which were then purified with Ficoll-Paque and frozen in human serum with 10% DMSO. Immediately after sorting, the purity of the sorted blood CD3+CD8+ cells was confirmed to be >98%, and DNA was then extracted. These data come from a study of sequential checkpoint blockade in melanoma (dated by TCRdb to 2018 to 2020). Study-level background: Patients were randomized 1:1 to first-line nivolumab followed by ipilimumab (arm A) or ipilimumab followed by nivolumab (arm B). Maintenance nivolumab came after each of the two trial sequences.

Broad study findings and their caveats: The response-prediction model combining TCR metrics and mutation burden needs validation in larger, independent patient cohorts.

Based on the germline V gene, the CDR1 and CDR2 sequences are MNHNS and SASEGT. Inclusive of the bounding cysteine and phenylalanine, the CDR3 is 16 residues long. Only the CDR3 DNA stays, 48 bases, in frame from base 1. The rearrangement joined TRBV6-1 to TRBJ2-5, with 9 bases aligning to TRBD2. The J call may be incorrect, as the DNA end agrees better with TRBJ2-7. This specimen consisted of CD8+ T cells sorted from blood (inferred from file names), obtained from a patient given nivolumab and ipilimumab in sequence. This sequence originates from a human donor with melanoma. In nucleotide form, the sequence is TGTGCCAGCAGTGAAGCCACGACTAGCGGTACCTACGAGCAGTACTTC. It translates as CASSEATTSGTYEQYF.